These T cell receptor beta chains were read from a single sample in a study of regulatory T cells in long-lasting Graves disease. A single record per CDR3 protein comes from TCRdb applying MiXCR to the multiplex PCR reads. The sample shows about 360,000 distinct CDR3 sequences, 15% to 20% of them seen only once. The same sample was also used in a study of T cells in Graves' hyperthyroidism and ophthalmopathy.

The sequences come from peripheral blood mononuclear cells (PBMCs), collected at new diagnosis, from a patient treated with antithyroid drugs. Every receptor here comes from a woman aged 18 to 35 with Graves disease. Each CDR3 is given with its conserved first and last residue. Each record gives: clone size, D gene, V gene, J gene, CDR3 DNA, CDR3 protein. A D gene is named only where the DNA matches it firmly. Size tells how often a clone was seen (once, few, many) or the class of an expanded clone, and some rows leave it out.

NA	NA	TRBV4-1	TRBJ1-1	TGCGCCAGCAGCCAGAGTAACTCGTTTACTGAAGCTTTCTTT	CASSQSNSFTEAFF
few	NA	TRBV6-4	TRBJ2-1	TGTGCCAGCAGTGTGGTCAAAGGGTCGAACAATGAGCAGTTCTTC	CASSVVKGSNNEQFF
NA	NA	TRBV20-1	TRBJ1-1	TGCAGTGCTAGGGTAACTGAAGCTTTCTTT	CSARVTEAFF
NA	TRBD1	TRBV5-1	TRBJ1-1	TGCGCCAGCAGCTCTTCGACAGGGCCTGAAGCTTTCTTT	CASSSSTGPEAFF
many	TRBD2	TRBV5-1	TRBJ2-7	TGCGCCAGCAGCTTGGGCTATAGCGGGAGTGCGTCCTACGAGCAGTACTTC	CASSLGYSGSASYEQYF
few	TRBD2	TRBV4-2	TRBJ2-2	TGTGCCAGCAGCCCCAGGCCGGGAGGACGCACCGGGGAGCTGTTTTTT	CASSPRPGGRTGELFF
many	TRBD2	TRBV7-8	TRBJ2-1	TGTGCCACCACTAGCGGGAGGAATGTTGGGCCCTACAATGAGCAGTTCTTC	CATTSGRNVGPYNEQFF
few	TRBD2	TRBV29-1	TRBJ2-7	TGCAGCGTGGGGGGGGTCAACGAGCAGTACTTC	CSVGGVNEQYF
few	NA	TRBV6-1	TRBJ2-5	TGTGCCAGCCGCCCCCACCCGGGTAGCTTC	CASRPHPGSF
many	NA	TRBV7-3	TRBJ2-6	TGTGCCAGCAGCTTAAAGGTCGGGATGGCCTCTGGGGCCAACGTCCTGACTTTC	CASSLKVGMASGANVLTF
NA	NA	TRBV6-1	TRBJ1-2	TGTGCCAGCAGTGAAGCTAGATACTATGGCTACACCTTC	CASSEARYYGYTF